This paragraph covers one T cell receptor beta chain sequence. Its antigen is still unknown. This specimen belongs to a study of T-cell reconstitution after alpha-beta-depleted transplantation in children. Study-wide findings and caveats: Surviving recipient T cells and intrathymic progenitors accounted for some patients' high TCRbeta diversity at day 60. Reportedly, roughly two months post-transplant, alpha-beta T cells arose from several hundred expanded graft clones.

V was pared by 5 bases and J by 5 bases, with 3 bases of the junction left unmatched. Germline CDR1 is SGHRS and CDR2 is YFSETQ. The CDR3 runs 15 residues. It was with unique molecular identifiers that the TCRbeta library was prepared. TCRdb ran MiXCR on the PCR reads and lists one entry per CDR3 protein. There are around 700,000 distinct CDR3 sequences in the sample; 10% to 15% occur only once, and approximately 0.8% lies in the top ten. The V and J genes are TRBV5-1 and TRBJ2-2, with 13 bases lining up with TRBD2. The sequence was collected from a girl aged 2 to 10 with congenital amegakaryocytic thrombocytopenia, due to receive a stem cell transplant. This material consisted of PBMCs, taken before TCRalphabeta/CD19-depleted stem cell transplant. CDR3 protein: CASRGLAGKTGELFF. CDR3 sequence (DNA): TGCGCCAGCAGGGGACTAGCGGGGAAAACCGGGGAGCTGTTTTTT. The whole variable domain, remainder taken from reference TRBV5-1 and TRBJ2-2, is KAGVTQTPRYLIKTRGQQVTLSCSPISGHRSVSWYQQTPGQGLQFLFEYFSETQRNKGNFPGRFSGRQFSNSRSEMNVSTLELGDSALYLCASRGLAGKTGELFFGEGSRLTVL.